The rows below give T cell receptor beta chains drawn from one sample of a study of blood T cell repertoires in COVID-19. Measured with immunoSEQ multiplex PCR; TCRdb has only the in-frame clones, and not every one. The table lists under 150,000 clones, more than 70% of them singletons. The specimen was peripheral blood. Receptors were obtained from a man aged 55 to 70 with active or convalescent COVID-19. Each CDR3 is given with its conserved first and last residue. A D gene is named only where the DNA matches it firmly. Clone size appears in some rows only: once, few, many, or a class for an expanded clone.

size: NA; J: TRBJ1-6; V: TRBV27; D: NA; DNA: TGTGCCAGCAGTTTCCGGGTCAGCAATTCACCCCTCCACTTT; CDR3: CASSFRVSNSPLHF
size: NA; J: TRBJ1-1; V: TRBV5-1; D: TRBD1; DNA: TGCGCCAGCAGCTCAGGGGGACTTTCGAACACTGAAGCTTTCTTT; CDR3: CASSSGGLSNTEAFF
size: NA; J: TRBJ2-3; V: TRBV7-9; D: NA; DNA: TGTGCCAGCAGCCCTCTCTCTGATACGCAGTATTTT; CDR3: CASSPLSDTQYF
size: NA; J: TRBJ1-2; V: TRBV7-8; D: NA; DNA: TGTGCCAGCAGCTTGGTGGGGTCGACAGCCGGGCGCGATGGCTACACCTTC; CDR3: CASSLVGSTAGRDGYTF
size: NA; J: TRBJ1-2; V: TRBV10-3; D: NA; DNA: TGTGCCATCAGTGAGCCCACAGCTCTGGGCTACACCTTC; CDR3: CAISEPTALGYTF
size: few; J: TRBJ2-3; V: TRBV5-5; D: NA; DNA: TGTGCCAGCAGCTTCGGAGCGGGCACAGATACGCAGTATTTT; CDR3: CASSFGAGTDTQYF
size: NA; J: TRBJ2-2; V: TRBV20-1; D: TRBD2; DNA: TGCAGTGCTAGTGAGGGGTCTACTAGCGCCGGGGAGCTGTTTTTT; CDR3: CSASEGSTSAGELFF
size: NA; J: TRBJ1-1; V: TRBV6-2/TRBV6-3; D: TRBD1; DNA: TGTGCCAGCAGTAAACAGGGGACATATCGGGACACTGAAGCTTTCTTT; CDR3: CASSKQGTYRDTEAFF
size: NA; J: TRBJ2-1; V: TRBV11-3; D: NA; DNA: TGTGCCAGCAGCTTATTATGGGCGCATGAGCAGTTCTTC; CDR3: CASSLLWAHEQFF
size: NA; J: TRBJ1-3; V: TRBV29-1; D: TRBD1; DNA: TGCAGCGCTAGAGGACAGGGGGGAAACACCATATATTTT; CDR3: CSARGQGGNTIYF
size: NA; J: TRBJ1-2; V: TRBV6-4; D: TRBD1; DNA: TGTGCCAGCAGAGTGACAGGGGGCTTTGGCTACACCTTC; CDR3: CASRVTGGFGYTF
size: few; J: TRBJ1-2; V: TRBV18; D: NA; DNA: TGTGCCAGCTCACCCGGACATCTAGGGGATGGCTACACCTTC; CDR3: CASSPGHLGDGYTF
size: NA; J: TRBJ2-7; V: TRBV15; D: TRBD1; DNA: TGTGCCACCAGCAAATCCCGACAGGGCCCCTACGAGCAGTACTTC; CDR3: CATSKSRQGPYEQYF